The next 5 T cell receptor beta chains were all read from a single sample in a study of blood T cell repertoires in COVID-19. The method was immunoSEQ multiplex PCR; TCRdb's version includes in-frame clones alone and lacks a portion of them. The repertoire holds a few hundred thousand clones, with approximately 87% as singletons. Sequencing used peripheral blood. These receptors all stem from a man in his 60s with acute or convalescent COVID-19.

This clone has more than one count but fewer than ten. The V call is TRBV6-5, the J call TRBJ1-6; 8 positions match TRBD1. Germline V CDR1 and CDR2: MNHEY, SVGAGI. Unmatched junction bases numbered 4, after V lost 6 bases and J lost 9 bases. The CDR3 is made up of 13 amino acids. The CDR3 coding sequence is TGTGCCAGCAGGGACAGGGTCGGTTCACCCCTCCACTTT. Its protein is CASRDRVGSPLHF.

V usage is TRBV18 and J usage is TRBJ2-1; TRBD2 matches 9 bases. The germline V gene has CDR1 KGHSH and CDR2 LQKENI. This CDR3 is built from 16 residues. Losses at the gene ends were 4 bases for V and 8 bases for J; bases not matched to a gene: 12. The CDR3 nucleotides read TGTGCCAGCTCACTCCTCGTGGCGGGAGGGCCGCATGAGCAGTTCTTC. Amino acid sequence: CASSLLVAGGPHEQFF. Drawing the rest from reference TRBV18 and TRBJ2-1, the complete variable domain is NAGVMQNPRHLVRRRGQEARLRCSPMKGHSHVYWYRQLPEEGLKFMVYLQKENIIDESGMPKERFSAEFPKEGPSILRIQQVVRGDSAAYFCASSLLVAGGPHEQFFGPGTRLTVL.

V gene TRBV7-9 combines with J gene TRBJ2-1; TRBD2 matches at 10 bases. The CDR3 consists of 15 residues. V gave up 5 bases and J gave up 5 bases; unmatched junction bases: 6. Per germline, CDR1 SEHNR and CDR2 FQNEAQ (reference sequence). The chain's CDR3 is CASSPSGLANNEQFF. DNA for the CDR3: TGTGCCAGCAGCCCCTCGGGACTAGCGAACAATGAGCAGTTCTTC.

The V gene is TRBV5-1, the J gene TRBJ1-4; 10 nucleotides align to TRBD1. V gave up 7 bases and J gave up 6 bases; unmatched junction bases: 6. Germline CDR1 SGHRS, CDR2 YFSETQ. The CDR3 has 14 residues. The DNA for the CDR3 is TGCGCCAGCGGAGACAGGGGGCAGGATGAAAAACTGTTTTTT. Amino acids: CASGDRGQDEKLFF.

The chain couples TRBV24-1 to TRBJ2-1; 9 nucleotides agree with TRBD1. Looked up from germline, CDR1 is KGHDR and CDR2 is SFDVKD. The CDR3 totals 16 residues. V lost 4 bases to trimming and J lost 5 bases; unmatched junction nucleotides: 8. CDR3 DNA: TGTGCCACCAGTGACTCCGGACAGGGGAACGACAATGAGCAGTTCTTC. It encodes CATSDSGQGNDNEQFF.